The clone carrying this TCR beta chain has a handful of counts. The source of the sample is a study of shared clonotypes between healthy human individuals. The V and J ends lost 4 bases and 8 bases, in that order; junction bases with no gene match: 10. Germline CDR1 and CDR2: SGHDN and FVKESK. The CDR3 runs to 16 residues. Genomic DNA (from each subset) was split evenly across several immunoSEQ plates. The data were produced by immunoSEQ multiplex PCR, yet TCRdb's version contains in-frame clones alone and is incomplete. In the table there are roughly 2.5 million clones, just over 90% of which are singletons.

This sequence joins TRBV14 and TRBJ1-6; 8 nucleotides match TRBD1. The clonotype originates from a man younger than 35 in good health. Input material: naive CD4+ T cells sorted from blood. As to subset: CD45RA+ positively selected. The CDR3 nucleotides read TGTGCCAGCAGCCGCTGGACAGGGAAGACCTATTCACCCCTCCACTTT. Amino acids: CASSRWTGKTYSPLHF. Looking up the rest from reference TRBV14 and TRBJ1-6 gives the full variable domain: EAGVTQFPSHSVIEKGQTVTLRCDPISGHDNLYWYRRVMGKEIKFLLHFVKESKQDESGMPNNRFLAERTGGTYSTLKVQPAELEDSGVYFCASSRWTGKTYSPLHFGNGTRLTVT.